This T cell receptor beta chain was sequenced during a study of cytomegalovirus exposure and HLA in healthy donors. Of note for this clone: Antigen: not known.

60 Vbeta and 13 Jbeta primers were used in PCR. The protocol was immunoSEQ multiplex PCR, while the TCRdb copy is restricted to in-frame clones and leaves out a portion. This table holds roughly 140,000 clones, around four fifths found once. CDR3 size: 14 residues. Germline CDR1 and CDR2: SGHRS and YFSETQ. Germline trimming cut 4 bases from V and 3 bases from J; bases unmatched to any gene: 7. General study findings and limits: Presence/absence analyses assumed roughly uniform sequencing depth across donors, which may not hold. In a later analysis, DRB1 alleles had the most associated TCRs; HLA-C alleles the fewest. TCR beta sequences reportedly predicted most subjects' HLA-A and HLA-B alleles accurately.

The source material was PBMCs. The chain carries TRBV5-1 and TRBJ2-7; 7 nucleotides line up with TRBD2. This receptor was taken from a young man in good health and CMV-seronegative. CDR3 nucleotides: TGCGCCAGCAGCCCAGCGGGACGAAACTACGAGCAGTACTTC. This translates into CASSPAGRNYEQYF.